The text below deals with one T cell receptor beta chain. Its antigen is unidentified. Genomic DNA was the PCR template. Amplification of the beta chain CDR3 used 30 forward and 13 reverse multiplex primers. TCRdb redid the calling of the multiplex PCR reads with MiXCR, one entry per CDR3 protein. The sample holds fewer than 300,000 distinct CDR3 sequences, approximately 50% seen once. These data come from a study of type 1 and type 2 diabetes patients. Study context: Donors were type 1 diabetes, type 2 diabetes, or nondiabetic controls.

Whole-study findings and limits: Type 2 diabetes and control samples shared highly correlated V and J usage, averaging approximately 0.97. In CD4+ and CD8+ T cells, type 2 diabetes diversity exceeded type 1. In type 2 diabetes, highly-expanded CD4+ clones took a median about 3.9% of reads.

Trimming pared 4 bases from V and 3 bases from J, leaving 8 bases between. The CDR3 has 13 residues. Per germline, CDR1 SGHTA and CDR2 FQGNSA. Sequencing was done on a sample of peripheral blood mononuclear cells (PBMCs). This TCR came from a man aged 18 to 29 with type 2 diabetes. The gene calls are TRBV7-2 and TRBJ2-3; tentatively, D is TRBD2 (6 bases). The CDR3 sequence: CASSSRGTDTQYF. The CDR3 bases are TGTGCCAGCAGCTCCCGGGGGACAGATACGCAGTATTTT.